This T cell receptor (beta chain) was identified in a study of blood T cell repertoires in COVID-19 (dated by TCRdb to about 2020). General notes on the study: Samples from collaborators originated in the United States, Italy and Spain and spanned both the acute and convalescent phases of COVID-19. The material from the prospective study consisted of cDNA or gDNA derived from T cells, B-cell-depleted T cells, or PBMCs. Samples came from the ongoing ImmuneRACE study (first 160 participants) plus 1,254 subjects from 6 global collaborators. Nearly every sample came with metadata listing a de-identified subject ID, COVID-19 status, age in years and sex. The repertoires were released in a freely available public database intended as a resource for research on the immune response to SARS-CoV-2. Where available, HLA class I and class II types were taken from metadata supplied by the sample provider and were not determined by assay-based typing. Deeply sampled blood TCRbeta repertoires from subjects exposed to, actively infected with, or recovered from COVID-19 were included in the dataset. General study outcomes and caveats: The amount of clinical and demographic metadata varied by source and participant and was provided uncurated.

CDR3 length: 14 amino acids, cysteine to phenylalanine. Only the CDR3 region is kept as DNA, spanning 42 bases read in frame from base 1. From V the trimming removes 8 bases and from J it removes 6 bases, while the gene matches leave 7 bases of the junction unaccounted for. The germline V gene (reference sequence) specifies LNHDA as CDR1 and SQIVND as CDR2. A second Seattle source provided samples from volunteer blood donors who had recovered from COVID-19. Collaborating institutions collected whole blood in K2EDTA tubes following their own protocols. For TCRbeta analysis, collaborators shipped samples in one of three forms: frozen whole blood, isolated PBMCs, or DNA extracted from either of those sample types. To note about this clone: Its cognate antigen has yet to be identified. It has no much larger one-base neighbor in the sample; base qualities were not kept.

TCRbeta CDR3 regions were amplified from genomic DNA using the immunoSEQ Assay, a bias-controlled multiplex PCR. The authors' pipeline ran thus. Nucleated cell counts per sample were estimated from amplification of reference gene primers within the assay. To quantify the absolute abundance of each unique TCRbeta CDR3 rearrangement, sequence reads were collapsed and filtered. Productive Simpson clonality was computed per sample as the square root of Simpson's diversity index over productive rearrangements. This is the immuneACCESS table as TCRdb keeps it, with only in-frame sequences that have V and J called. A part of the clones is gone; compared with another copy, unresolved V genes explain less than half, and the rest is unexplained. V, J and clone size are taken as reported in that table, and D and trimming were inferred from the DNA itself. Within this sample are 250,000 to 300,000 clones, with roughly nine tenths of them counted one time only. Together, the top ten hold roughly 2% of the sample.

This receptor was obtained from a woman aged 45 to 65 who had recovered from COVID-19. The chain is made from TRBV19 and TRBJ2-4, with 10 bases aligning to TRBD2. The source material was peripheral blood. The base sequence is TGTGCCAGTGCTAGCGGGAGTCGATTAAACATTCAGTACTTC. Translated, it reads CASASGSRLNIQYF.